One sample yielded the 16 T cell receptor beta chains listed below, sequenced in a study of T-cell reconstitution after alpha-beta-depleted transplantation in children (dated by TCRdb to between 2015 and 2016). The protocol used for the library was PCR. Data came from an Illumina HiSeq 2500. TCR libraries were prepared with molecular barcoding, using unique molecular identifiers to normalize TCRbeta repertoire quantification. TCRdb redid the processing of the public reads, applying fastp at Q25 and MiXCR, and retained in-frame beta chains. Rows are unified per CDR3 protein, each entry keeping the most common DNA and genes. In this sample the table shows approximately 400,000 distinct CDR3 sequences, about a tenth of which occur a single time. The ten largest clonotypes hold 5% to 6.5% of the sample. Material: PBMCs from the stem cell graft donor, obtained from the stem cell graft. The receptor source for this set is a human donor who donated a stem cell graft to a child with acute myeloid leukemia.

This clonotype was counted only a few times. The gene calls are TRBV5-4 and TRBJ1-1; D unresolved. The V gene's germline CDR1 is SGHNT and CDR2 YYREEE (reference sequence). The CDR3 runs to 16 residues. V was trimmed by 3 bases and J by 1 base, leaving 16 bases between them. This chain's CDR3 is CASSSVKQRKNTEAFF. The CDR3 nucleotides are TGTGCCAGCAGCTCTGTTAAACAGCGAAAGAACACTGAAGCTTTCTTT.

This clonotype has just a few counts. The chain is built from TRBV20-1 and TRBJ2-3; 10 nucleotides match TRBD2. Trimming cost V 2 bases and J 1 base; bases outside gene matches: 6. The germline V gene has CDR1 DFQATT and CDR2 SNEGSKA (reference sequence). This CDR3 is 16 amino acids long. CDR3 coding DNA: TGCAGTGCTAGACCAGCTCTAGCGGGAGGCACAGATACGCAGTATTTT. Its protein is CSARPALAGGTDTQYF.

This clonotype was found many times. The rearrangement joins TRBV9 to TRBJ1-5; D is undetermined. CDR3 length: 15 residues. Per germline, CDR1 SGDLS and CDR2 YYNGEE. The ends were cut back, 0 bases at V and 7 bases at J, with 14 bases in the middle. The CDR3 reads CASSVDPGPGQPQHF. CDR3 coding DNA: TGTGCCAGCAGCGTAGATCCAGGCCCGGGGCAGCCCCAGCATTTT. Full variable domain (rest looked up from reference TRBV9 and TRBJ1-5): DSGVTQTPKHLITATGQRVTLRCSPRSGDLSVYWYQQSLDQGLQFLIQYYNGEERAKGNILERFSAQQFPDLHSELNLSSLELGDSALYFCASSVDPGPGQPQHFGDGTRLSIL.

This clonotype was seen a few times. V usage is TRBV3-1 and J usage is TRBJ2-1, with 15 bases lining up with TRBD2. Germline trimming cut 4 bases from V and 2 bases from J; bases unmatched to any gene: 6. Germline CDR1 is LGHDT and CDR2 is YNNKEL (reference sequence). The CDR3 runs 18 residues. CDR3 amino acids: CASSPGLAGGKAYNEQFF. For the CDR3, the DNA is TGTGCCAGCAGCCCGGGACTAGCGGGAGGAAAGGCCTACAATGAGCAGTTCTTC.

The CDR3 sequence: CASSTTRWKGTGGYNEQFF. The CDR3 bases are TGTGCCAGCAGCACAACCCGTTGGAAGGGGACAGGAGGATACAATGAGCAGTTCTTC. The V gene is TRBV3-1, the J gene TRBJ2-1; 8 bases fit TRBD1. The trim removed 5 bases at V and 4 bases at J, leaving 19 bases unmatched. The CDR3 has 19 residues. The germline V gene has CDR1 LGHDT and CDR2 YNNKEL (reference sequence).

This clonotype has a handful of counts. The V and J genes are TRBV5-1 and TRBJ2-5; the match to TRBD2 covers 9 bases. J lost 2 bases, V lost 2 bases, and 7 bases had no gene match. CDR1 and CDR2 from the germline V gene are SGHRS and YFSETQ. The CDR3 runs 16 residues. The CDR3 sequence: CASSLARLAGQETQYF. The CDR3 DNA follows: TGCGCCAGCAGCTTAGCAAGGCTAGCGGGACAAGAGACCCAGTACTTC.

This clonotype was counted ten times or more. CDR3 in amino acids: CASNGGSNTEAFF. The CDR3 DNA sequence: TGTGCCAGTAACGGCGGATCGAACACTGAAGCTTTCTTT. The chain employs TRBV19 and TRBJ1-1; D ambiguous. Germline V gives CDR1 LNHDA, CDR2 SQIVND (reference sequence). V was cut by 7 bases and J by 1 base, with 10 bases left in between. The CDR3 contains 13 residues. Drawing the rest from reference TRBV19 and TRBJ1-1, the complete variable domain is DGGITQSPKYLFRKEGQNVTLSCEQNLNHDAMYWYRQDPGQGLRLIYYSQIVNDFQKGDIAEGYSVSREKKESFPLTVTSAQKNPTAFYLCASNGGSNTEAFFGQGTRLTVV.

The chain carries TRBV4-2 and TRBJ2-2; D possibly corresponds to TRBD2 (6 bases). The V gene's germline CDR1 is LGHNA and CDR2 YNFKEQ. The CDR3 is 18 amino acids. Trimming shortened V by 0 bases and J by 1 base, and 15 bases separated the two germline ends. The CDR3 region is CASSQDRRLGGNTGELFF. CDR3 nucleotide sequence: TGTGCCAGCAGCCAAGATCGCCGTCTGGGGGGGAACACCGGGGAGCTGTTTTTT.

This clonotype was recorded a few times. This chain joins TRBV9 and TRBJ2-1; no clear D. Trimming removed 3 bases from V and 2 bases from J, with 9 bases in between. The CDR3 sequence is 14 residues long. Germline CDR1 and CDR2: SGDLS and YYNGEE. CDR3: CASSGPGAYNEQFF. CDR3 DNA sequence: TGTGCCAGCAGCGGACCTGGGGCCTACAATGAGCAGTTCTTC.

The V call is TRBV6-5, the J call TRBJ1-5; 8 bases are a match to TRBD1. CDR1 and CDR2 (germline): MNHEY, SVGAGI. V dropped 6 bases and J dropped 7; count of bases not matched to a gene: 8. The length of the CDR3 is 14 residues. DNA of the CDR3: TGTGCCAGCAGCTATGACAGGGGAGGACAGCCCCAGCATTTT. This sequence encodes CASSYDRGGQPQHF.

This clonotype was detected ten times or more. V usage is TRBV7-8 and J usage is TRBJ2-5, with 7 bases that match TRBD1. The CDR3 consists of 15 residues. J lost 2 bases, V lost 1 base, and 4 bases had no gene match. Germline loops: CDR1 SGHVS, CDR2 FQNEAQ. This chain's CDR3 is CASSLGGQTQETQYF. The CDR3 DNA is TGTGCCAGCAGCTTAGGGGGACAGACACAAGAGACCCAGTACTTC.

This chain connects TRBV12-3 or TRBV12-4 to TRBJ2-5, with 14 bases aligning to TRBD2. Trimming cost V 3 bases and J 2 bases; bases outside gene matches: 5. This CDR3 comprises 17 residues. The CDR3 nucleotides are TGTGCCAGCAGTTTTGGGACTAGCGGGGGCCAACAAGAGACCCAGTACTTC. It translates to CASSFGTSGGQQETQYF.

The table lists this clonotype with a few counts. J is TRBJ1-2 and V is TRBV29-1; unclear D gene. V was shortened by 0 bases and J by 4 bases, with 12 bases between the two germline ends. CDR3 size: 14 residues. The germline gives CDR1 SQVTM, CDR2 ANQGSEA. The CDR3 sequence: CSVEDKTVLYGYTF. CDR3 DNA sequence: TGCAGCGTTGAAGATAAGACGGTCCTCTATGGCTACACCTTC.

This sequence joins TRBV10-3 and TRBJ2-3; D not certain. V lost 6 bases and J lost 0, with 7 bases in between. Germline V gene data show CDR1 as ENHRY and CDR2 as SYGVKD. The CDR3 covers 13 residues. Here the CDR3 reads CAIRNGSTDTQYF. The CDR3 coding sequence is TGTGCCATCAGGAATGGGAGCACAGATACGCAGTATTTT.

This clonotype appeared a few times. V gene TRBV9 combines with J gene TRBJ1-1, with unresolved D. The CDR3 consists of 15 residues. The V end was cut by 1 base, the J end by 1 base, with 11 bases between. Germline CDR1 reads SGDLS; CDR2 reads YYNGEE. Here the CDR3 DNA reads TGTGCCAGCAGCGTAATCGGTGGCGGGAACACTGAAGCTTTCTTT. Translating gives CASSVIGGGNTEAFF.

Only a few counts were recorded for this clonotype. The DNA of the CDR3 is TGTGCCAGCAGTCCCGTAGGAGGCACCTATCAGCCCCAGCATTTT. It encodes CASSPVGGTYQPQHF. The V and J genes are TRBV12-3 or TRBV12-4 and TRBJ1-5; D is unclear. Trimming removed 5 bases from V and 5 bases from J, with 16 bases in between. CDR3 length: 15 residues.